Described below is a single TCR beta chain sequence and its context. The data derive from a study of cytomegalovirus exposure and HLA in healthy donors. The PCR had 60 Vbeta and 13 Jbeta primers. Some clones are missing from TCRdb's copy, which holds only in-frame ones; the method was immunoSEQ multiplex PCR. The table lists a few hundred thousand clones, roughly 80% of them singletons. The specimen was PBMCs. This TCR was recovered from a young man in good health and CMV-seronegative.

The CDR3, as DNA: TGTGCCAGCAGTTTACAAGCAGACGGGTATCAGCCCCAGCATTTT. It is translated as CASSLQADGYQPQHF. The chain recombines TRBV28 with TRBJ1-5; the D is unclear. V was trimmed by 2 bases and J by 5 bases, leaving 13 bases between them. The CDR3 is 15 residues long. CDR1 MDHEN and CDR2 SYDVKM come from the germline V gene.